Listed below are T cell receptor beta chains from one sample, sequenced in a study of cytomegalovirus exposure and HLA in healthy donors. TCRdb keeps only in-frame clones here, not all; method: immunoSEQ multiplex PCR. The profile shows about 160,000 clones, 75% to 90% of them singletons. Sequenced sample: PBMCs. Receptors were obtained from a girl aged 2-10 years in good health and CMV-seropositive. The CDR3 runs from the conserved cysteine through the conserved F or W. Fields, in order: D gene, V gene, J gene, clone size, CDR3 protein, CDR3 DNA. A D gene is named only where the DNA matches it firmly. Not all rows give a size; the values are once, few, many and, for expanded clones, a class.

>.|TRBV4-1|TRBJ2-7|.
CASSQGPAGLPYEQYF
TGCGCCAGCAGCCAAGGTCCGGCAGGACTTCCCTACGAGCAGTACTTC
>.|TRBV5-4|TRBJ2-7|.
CASREGHEQYF
TGTGCCAGCAGGGAGGGCCACGAGCAGTACTTC
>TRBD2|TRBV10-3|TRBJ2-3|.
CAISGDQAGPADTQYF
TGTGCCATCAGTGGCGATCAAGCGGGACCGGCAGATACGCAGTATTTT
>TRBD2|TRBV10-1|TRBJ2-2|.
CASSGASGGSTGELFF
TGCGCCAGCAGTGGGGCTAGCGGGGGTAGCACCGGGGAGCTGTTTTTT
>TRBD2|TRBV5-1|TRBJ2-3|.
CASSLGLAGIRLDTQYF
TGCGCCAGCAGCCTCGGACTAGCGGGGATCCGACTGGATACGCAGTATTTT
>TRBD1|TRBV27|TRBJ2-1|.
CASRRQGPNEQFF
TGTGCCAGCCGCAGACAGGGACCCAATGAGCAGTTCTTC
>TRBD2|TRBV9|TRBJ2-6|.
CASGTRLAGLFTSGANVLTF
TGTGCCAGCGGTACCCGACTAGCGGGACTTTTTACCTCTGGGGCCAACGTCCTGACTTTC
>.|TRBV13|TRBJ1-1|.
CASSLGTANTEAFF
TGTGCCAGCAGCTTAGGGACAGCGAACACTGAAGCCTTCTTT
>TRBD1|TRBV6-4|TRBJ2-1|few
CASSEDRDPHNEQFF
TGTGCCAGCAGTGAAGACAGGGACCCACACAATGAGCAGTTCTTC
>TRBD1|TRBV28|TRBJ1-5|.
CASSWGQNQPQHF
TGTGCCAGCAGTTGGGGACAGAATCAGCCCCAGCATTTT
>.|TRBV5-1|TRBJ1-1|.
CASSPWEGWTFF
TGCGCCAGCAGCCCCTGGGAGGGATGGACTTTCTTT
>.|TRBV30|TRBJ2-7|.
CAWSERLPNYEQYF
TGTGCCTGGAGTGAGCGGCTGCCGAACTACGAGCAGTACTTC
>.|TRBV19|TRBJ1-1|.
CASSIGVLNTEAFF
TGTGCCAGTAGTATAGGAGTACTGAACACTGAAGCTTTCTTT
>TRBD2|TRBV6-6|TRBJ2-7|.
CASSYSVQRESHEQYF
TGTGCCAGCAGTTACTCCGTGCAGCGGGAGTCACACGAGCAGTACTTC
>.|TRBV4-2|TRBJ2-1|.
CASSQDNNEQFF
TGTGCCAGCAGCCAAGATAACAATGAGCAGTTCTTC
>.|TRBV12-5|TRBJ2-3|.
CASGLVLSDTQYF
TGTGCTAGTGGTTTGGTGCTATCAGATACGCAGTATTTT
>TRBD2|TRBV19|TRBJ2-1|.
CASSLGREYNEQFF
TGTGCCAGTAGTCTGGGGCGGGAGTACAATGAGCAGTTCTTC
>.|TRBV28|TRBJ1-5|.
CASSLYSHRRVGNQPQHF
TGTGCCAGCAGTTTATACTCCCACAGGAGGGTTGGGAATCAGCCCCAGCATTTT
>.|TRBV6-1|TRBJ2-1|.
CASSGHTSGSDYNEQFF
TGTGCCAGCAGTGGGCATACGAGCGGGTCGGACTACAATGAGCAGTTCTTC
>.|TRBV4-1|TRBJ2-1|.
CASSQPEGWTNYNEQFF
TGCGCCAGCAGCCAACCCGAGGGCTGGACTAACTACAATGAGCAGTTCTTC
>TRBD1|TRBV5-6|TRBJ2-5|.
CASSLYYRGQETQYF
TGTGCCAGCAGCTTGTATTACAGGGGGCAAGAGACCCAGTACTTC
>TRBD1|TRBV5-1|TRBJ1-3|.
CASSLSGTGGLGTIYF
TGCGCCAGCAGCCTATCCGGGACAGGGGGACTCGGCACCATATATTTT
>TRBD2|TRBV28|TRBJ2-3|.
CASRGELAGGGTQYF
TGTGCCAGCAGGGGGGAGCTAGCGGGAGGAGGTACGCAGTATTTT
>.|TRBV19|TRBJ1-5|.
CASSSLPYGQPQHF
TGTGCCAGTAGTAGCCTCCCTTACGGTCAGCCCCAGCATTTT
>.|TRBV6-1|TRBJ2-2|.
CASSDYSKTGELFF
TGTGCCAGCAGTGATTACAGTAAGACCGGGGAGCTGTTTTTT
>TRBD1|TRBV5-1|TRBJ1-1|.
CASSSAGQGVRRTEAFF
TGCGCCAGCAGCTCCGCCGGACAGGGGGTCCGTAGGACTGAAGCTTTCTTT